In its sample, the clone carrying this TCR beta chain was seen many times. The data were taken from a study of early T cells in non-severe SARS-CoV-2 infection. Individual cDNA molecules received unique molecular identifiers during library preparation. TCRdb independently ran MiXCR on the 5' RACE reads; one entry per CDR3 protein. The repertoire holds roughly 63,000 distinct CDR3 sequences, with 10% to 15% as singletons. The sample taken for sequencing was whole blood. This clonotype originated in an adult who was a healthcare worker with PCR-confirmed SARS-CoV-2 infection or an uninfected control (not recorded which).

DNA for the CDR3: TGTGCCAGCTCACTCGTAGCGGGTGGAGAGACCCAGTACTTC. Protein: CASSLVAGGETQYF. The chain employs TRBV18 and TRBJ2-5; 7 bases align to TRBD2. This CDR3 has 14 residues. Per germline, CDR1 KGHSH and CDR2 LQKENI. After removal of 4 bases from V and 4 bases from J, the junction contained 6 bases not matched to a gene.